The rows below give T cell receptor beta chains drawn from one sample of a study of cytomegalovirus exposure and HLA in healthy donors. Clones were sequenced by immunoSEQ multiplex PCR, and TCRdb holds only the in-frame ones, with some missing. The sample lists approximately 86,000 clones; around 85% were seen once. Input material: PBMCs. These receptors were collected from a man aged 35-49 years in good health and CMV-seropositive. Each CDR3 is given with its conserved first and last residue. A D gene is named only where the DNA matches it firmly. Not every row has a clone size; where given, it reads once, few, many or a size class.

size: few; J: TRBJ2-3; D: NA; V: TRBV5-1; length: 16; DNA: TGCGCCAGCAGCTTGGACAGGGCGGTAGGCACAGATACGCAGTATTTT; CDR3: CASSLDRAVGTDTQYF
size: few; J: TRBJ2-1; D: TRBD2; V: TRBV5-6; length: 15; DNA: TGTGCCAGCGGCGGCGCGGGGGGGGGAGACAATGAGCAGTTCTTC; CDR3: CASGGAGGGDNEQFF
size: NA; J: TRBJ1-2; D: TRBD1; V: TRBV7-9; length: 16; DNA: TGTGCCAGCAGCTCCAACGCCGGGACAGGGGGCTATGGCTACACCTTC; CDR3: CASSSNAGTGGYGYTF
size: NA; J: TRBJ2-2; D: NA; V: TRBV10-2; length: 14; DNA: TGCGCCAGCGGAGGGCTACTGAACACCGGGGAGCTGTTTTTT; CDR3: CASGGLLNTGELFF
size: NA; J: TRBJ2-7; D: TRBD2; V: TRBV2; length: 16; DNA: TGTGCCAGCACAGGACTAGCGGGGGGGACTACCTACGAGCAGTACTTC; CDR3: CASTGLAGGTTYEQYF
size: NA; J: TRBJ2-5; D: TRBD1; V: TRBV19; length: 14; DNA: TGTGCCACCTCGGGACAGGGGGCTTGGGGGACCCAGTACTTC; CDR3: CATSGQGAWGTQYF
size: NA; J: TRBJ2-2; D: TRBD2; V: TRBV12-5; length: 16; DNA: TGTGCTAGTGGTTTGGTACTAGCGGAGAACACCGGGGAGCTGTTTTTT; CDR3: CASGLVLAENTGELFF
size: NA; J: TRBJ2-1; D: TRBD2; V: TRBV4-2; length: 19; DNA: TGTGCCAGCAGCCAAATTCAGAAAACGGGACTAGCGGGAGGGGACGAGCAGTTCTTC; CDR3: CASSQIQKTGLAGGDEQFF
size: NA; J: TRBJ2-1; D: NA; V: TRBV9; length: 14; DNA: TGTGCCAGCAGCCCGGACAATGGGAATGGTGGGCAGTTCTTC; CDR3: CASSPDNGNGGQFF
size: NA; J: TRBJ2-1; D: NA; V: TRBV7-7; length: 20; DNA: TGTGCTAGCAGCCCTGAGTGGGTGAGTGCGCGGGGGCTTTCCTACAATGAGCAGTTCTTC; CDR3: CASSPEWVSARGLSYNEQFF
size: few; J: TRBJ2-1; D: TRBD2; V: TRBV9; length: 15; DNA: TGTGCCAGCAGTTACCTAGCGGGAGGCGACGATGAGCAGTTCTTC; CDR3: CASSYLAGGDDEQFF
size: NA; J: TRBJ2-7; D: TRBD2; V: TRBV7-2; length: 14; DNA: TGTGCCAGCAGCTTGCTAGCGGGCACCTACGAGCAGTACTTC; CDR3: CASSLLAGTYEQYF
size: NA; J: TRBJ1-5; D: TRBD1; V: TRBV30; length: 17; DNA: TGTGCCTGGAGCCCCACAGGGGCTCGCCTCGGGAATCAGCCCCAGCATTTT; CDR3: CAWSPTGARLGNQPQHF
size: NA; J: TRBJ2-2; D: TRBD2; V: TRBV7-6; length: 14; DNA: TGTGCCAGCAGCTTGAGTAGCGGGACCGGGGAGCTGTTTTTT; CDR3: CASSLSSGTGELFF
size: NA; J: TRBJ1-6; D: NA; V: TRBV6-5; length: 14; DNA: TGTGCCAGCATGTCTTGGGACAAAAATTCACCCCTCCACTTT; CDR3: CASMSWDKNSPLHF
size: NA; J: TRBJ2-3; D: TRBD1; V: TRBV12-5; length: 14; DNA: TGTGCTAGTGGTTTGGGACAGGGGGCAGATACGCAGTATTTT; CDR3: CASGLGQGADTQYF
size: NA; J: TRBJ1-1; D: TRBD1; V: TRBV5-4; length: 15; DNA: TGTGCCAGCAGCTCTAGGACAGGGGCCTTTACTGAAGCTTTCTTT; CDR3: CASSSRTGAFTEAFF
size: NA; J: TRBJ2-7; D: NA; V: TRBV18; length: 13; DNA: TGTGCCAGCTCACCAGGGCAGTACTACGAGCAGTACTTC; CDR3: CASSPGQYYEQYF
size: NA; J: TRBJ2-7; D: NA; V: TRBV21-1; length: 16; DNA: TGTGCCAGCAGACCCACTAGCGGGAAACCCTCCTACGAGCAGTACTTC; CDR3: CASRPTSGKPSYEQYF
size: NA; J: TRBJ2-7; D: TRBD2; V: TRBV6-5; length: 15; DNA: TGTGCCAGCAGACCTAGCGGGGGGCAGACCTACGAGCAGTACTTC; CDR3: CASRPSGGQTYEQYF
size: NA; J: TRBJ2-2; D: NA; V: TRBV4-1; length: 16; DNA: TGCGCCAGCAGCCTGCCCCCCCAGTCGAACACCGGGGAGCTGTTTTTT; CDR3: CASSLPPQSNTGELFF
size: NA; J: TRBJ2-5; D: TRBD2; V: TRBV29-1; length: 13; DNA: TGCAGCGTTCCTCGGGGAGGGCAAGAGACCCAGTACTTC; CDR3: CSVPRGGQETQYF
size: NA; J: TRBJ2-7; D: TRBD2; V: TRBV5-1; length: 12; DNA: TGCGCCAGCAGCCCGGGAGGGAACGAGCAGTACTTC; CDR3: CASSPGGNEQYF
size: NA; J: TRBJ2-3; D: TRBD2; V: TRBV7-3; length: 15; DNA: TGTGCCAGCAGCCAGCGGGGGGAAAGCACAGATACGCAGTATTTT; CDR3: CASSQRGESTDTQYF
size: few; J: TRBJ2-5; D: NA; V: TRBV6-1; length: 15; DNA: TGTGCCAGCAGTGAAGTGGTTTCCCCAGAAGAGACCCAGTACTTC; CDR3: CASSEVVSPEETQYF
size: NA; J: TRBJ2-1; D: TRBD2; V: TRBV27; length: 14; DNA: TGTGCCAGCAGGCTAGCGGGAGCCTACAATGAGCAGTTCTTC; CDR3: CASRLAGAYNEQFF
size: NA; J: TRBJ2-7; D: TRBD2; V: TRBV5-1; length: 14; DNA: TGCGCCAGCAGCGTCGGGACTAGCTCCTACGAGCAGTACTTC; CDR3: CASSVGTSSYEQYF
size: once; J: TRBJ2-2; D: NA; V: TRBV4-3; length: 16; DNA: TGCGCCAGCAGCCCCACAGGGGGGGCGAACACCGGGGAGCTGTTTTTT; CDR3: CASSPTGGANTGELFF
size: NA; J: TRBJ1-6; D: NA; V: TRBV4-1; length: 19; DNA: TGCGCCAGCAGCCAAGATTTCAGGGGCCGAAGCTCCTATAATTCACCCCTCCACTTT; CDR3: CASSQDFRGRSSYNSPLHF
size: NA; J: TRBJ1-4; D: TRBD1; V: TRBV7-9; length: 14; DNA: TGTGCCAGCAGCCGGGACAGCTATAATGAAAAACTGTTTTTT; CDR3: CASSRDSYNEKLFF
size: NA; J: TRBJ2-5; D: TRBD1; V: TRBV7-8; length: 14; DNA: TGTGCCAGCAGCGGTAGGGACAGTCAAGAGACCCAGTACTTC; CDR3: CASSGRDSQETQYF
size: NA; J: TRBJ2-1; D: TRBD2; V: TRBV14; length: 16; DNA: TGTGCCAGCAGCCAAGTTGGAGCGGGGGCATACAATGAGCAGTTCTTC; CDR3: CASSQVGAGAYNEQFF
size: NA; J: TRBJ1-4; D: NA; V: TRBV7-9; length: 12; DNA: TGTGCCAGCAGCTTAAACGAGAGGGCACTGTTTTTT; CDR3: CASSLNERALFF
size: NA; J: TRBJ2-3; D: TRBD2; V: TRBV12-5; length: 16; DNA: TGTGCTAGTGGTTTGGGGACTAGCGTATGGGCAGATACGCAGTATTTT; CDR3: CASGLGTSVWADTQYF
size: NA; J: TRBJ2-1; D: NA; V: TRBV9; length: 16; DNA: TGTGCCAGCAGCGTAATGGCTAGCGATGCCTACAATGAGCAGTTCTTC; CDR3: CASSVMASDAYNEQFF
size: once; J: TRBJ2-5; D: TRBD1; V: TRBV14; length: 15; DNA: TGTGCCAGCAGCCAAGGGGACAGGGGTGGTGAGACCCAGTACTTC; CDR3: CASSQGDRGGETQYF
size: NA; J: TRBJ1-1; D: NA; V: TRBV6-5; length: 15; DNA: TGTGCCAGCAGTTACAGCGGACAGACGAACACTGAAGCTTTCTTT; CDR3: CASSYSGQTNTEAFF